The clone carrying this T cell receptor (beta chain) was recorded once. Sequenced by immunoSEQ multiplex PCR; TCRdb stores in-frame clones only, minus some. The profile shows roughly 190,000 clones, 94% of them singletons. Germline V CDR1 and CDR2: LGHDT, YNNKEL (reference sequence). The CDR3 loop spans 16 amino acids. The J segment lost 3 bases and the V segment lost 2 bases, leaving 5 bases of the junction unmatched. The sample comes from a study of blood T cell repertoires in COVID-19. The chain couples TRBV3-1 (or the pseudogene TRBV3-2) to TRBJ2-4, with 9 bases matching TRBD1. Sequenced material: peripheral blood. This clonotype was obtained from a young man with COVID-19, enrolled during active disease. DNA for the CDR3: TGTGCCAGCAGCCAACGGACAGGGGTAGGCAAAAACATTCAGTACTTC. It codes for CASSQRTGVGKNIQYF.